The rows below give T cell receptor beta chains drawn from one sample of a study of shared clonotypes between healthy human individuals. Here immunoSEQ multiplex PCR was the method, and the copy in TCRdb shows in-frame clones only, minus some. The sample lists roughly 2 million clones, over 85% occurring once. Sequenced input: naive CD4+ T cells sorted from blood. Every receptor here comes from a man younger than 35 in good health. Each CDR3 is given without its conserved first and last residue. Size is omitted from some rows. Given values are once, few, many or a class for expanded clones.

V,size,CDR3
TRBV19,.,ASSTGTGIVQQY
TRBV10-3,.,AITGGEDTQY
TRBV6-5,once,ASTSLEFGAF
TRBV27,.,ASSARAATGNEQF
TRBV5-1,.,ASSSDPNYGYT
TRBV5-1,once,ASRTGTSGEKLF
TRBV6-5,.,ASSYPSSGIYGYT
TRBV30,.,AWSVLPDTQY
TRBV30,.,AWSGQGIGYGYT
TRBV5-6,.,ASSLGRGAYNEQF
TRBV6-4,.,ASSDCGAGLCDEQY
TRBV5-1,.,ASSLAGLLAEAF
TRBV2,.,ASSYSAPYEQY
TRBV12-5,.,ASGFGQGGETQY
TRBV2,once,ASSDRRERQY
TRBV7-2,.,ASSYGTSAYEQY
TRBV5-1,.,ASSLIRGEETQY
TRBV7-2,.,ASSLGGRDYGYT
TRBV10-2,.,ASSQTNYRGWDEQF
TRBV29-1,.,SVAGGAGELF
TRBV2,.,AIKGAATSDTQY
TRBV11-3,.,ASSLGYNGGEEF
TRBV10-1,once,ASSDRASGTDTQY
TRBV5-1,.,ASSPDPRGANEQF
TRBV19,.,ASSMSRQFDSPLH
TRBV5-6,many,ASSPGHYYGYT
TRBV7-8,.,ASREMDYPQETQY
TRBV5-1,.,ASTGTGVYGYT
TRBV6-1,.,ASSEKQNYGYT
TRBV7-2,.,ASSLITGTTDTQY
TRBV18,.,ASSPFAESTNEKLF
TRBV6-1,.,ASSKSSYNEQF
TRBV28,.,ASSSRAVVGEKLF
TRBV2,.,ASTFADRSGYT
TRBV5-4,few,ASSFGTGDAPPLH
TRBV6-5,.,ASSYGGGVLQETQY
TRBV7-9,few,ASSLDTGELF
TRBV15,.,ATSRARVYEQY
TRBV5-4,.,ASSPGVGYNSPLH